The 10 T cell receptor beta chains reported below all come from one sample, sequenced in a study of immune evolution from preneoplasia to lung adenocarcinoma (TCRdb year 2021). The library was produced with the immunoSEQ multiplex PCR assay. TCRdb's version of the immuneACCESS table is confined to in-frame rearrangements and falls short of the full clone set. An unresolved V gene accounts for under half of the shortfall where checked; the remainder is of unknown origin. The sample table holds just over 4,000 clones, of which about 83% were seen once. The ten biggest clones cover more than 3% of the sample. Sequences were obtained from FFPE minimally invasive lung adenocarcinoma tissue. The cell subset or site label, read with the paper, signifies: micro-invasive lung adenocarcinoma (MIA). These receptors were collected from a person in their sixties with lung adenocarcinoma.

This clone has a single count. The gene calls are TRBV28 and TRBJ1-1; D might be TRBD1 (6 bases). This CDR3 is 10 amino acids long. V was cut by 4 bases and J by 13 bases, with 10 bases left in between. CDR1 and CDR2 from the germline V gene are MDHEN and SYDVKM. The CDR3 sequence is CASSSRQVFF. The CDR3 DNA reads TGTGCCAGCAGTTCACGACAGGTTTTCTTT.

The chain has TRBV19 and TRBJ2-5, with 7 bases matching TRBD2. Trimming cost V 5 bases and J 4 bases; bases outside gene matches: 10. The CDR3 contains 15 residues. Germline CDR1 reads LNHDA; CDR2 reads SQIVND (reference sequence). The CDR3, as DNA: TGTGCCAGTAGTCTCGGCGGGAGTATTCTAGAGACCCAGTACTTC. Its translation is CASSLGGSILETQYF.

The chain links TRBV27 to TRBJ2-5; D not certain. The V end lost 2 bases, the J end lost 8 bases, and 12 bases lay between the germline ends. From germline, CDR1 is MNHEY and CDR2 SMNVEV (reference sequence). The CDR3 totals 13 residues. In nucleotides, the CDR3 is TGTGCCAGCAGTTTAGGGCCTGTACAAACCCAGTACTTC. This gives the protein CASSLGPVQTQYF.

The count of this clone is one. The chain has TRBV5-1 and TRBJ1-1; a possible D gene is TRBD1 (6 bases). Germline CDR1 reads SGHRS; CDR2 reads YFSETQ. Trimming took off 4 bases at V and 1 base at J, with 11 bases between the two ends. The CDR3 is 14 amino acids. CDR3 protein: CASSKGQTNTEAFF. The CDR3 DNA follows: TGCGCCAGCAGCAAAGGACAGACGAACACTGAAGCTTTCTTT.

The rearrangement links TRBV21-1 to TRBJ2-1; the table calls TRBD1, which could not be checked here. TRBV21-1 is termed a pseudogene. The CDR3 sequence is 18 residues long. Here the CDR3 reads CASSKAPTGYESYNEQFF. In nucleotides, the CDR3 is TGTGCCAGCAGCAAAGCCCCGACAGGGTACGAGTCCTACAATGAGCAGTTCTTC.

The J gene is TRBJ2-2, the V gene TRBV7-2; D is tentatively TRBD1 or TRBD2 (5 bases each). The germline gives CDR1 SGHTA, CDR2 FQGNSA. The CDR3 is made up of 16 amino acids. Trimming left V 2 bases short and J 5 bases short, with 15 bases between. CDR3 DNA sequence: TGTGCCAGCAGCTTATCTATCTGGGGGAGTACCGGGGAGCTGTTTTTT. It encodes CASSLSIWGSTGELFF.

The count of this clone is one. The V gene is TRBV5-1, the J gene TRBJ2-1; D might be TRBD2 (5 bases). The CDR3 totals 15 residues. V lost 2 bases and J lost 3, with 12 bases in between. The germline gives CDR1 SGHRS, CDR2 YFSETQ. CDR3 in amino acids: CASSFKSGYYNEQFF. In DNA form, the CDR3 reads TGCGCCAGCAGCTTTAAGAGCGGTTACTACAATGAGCAGTTCTTC.

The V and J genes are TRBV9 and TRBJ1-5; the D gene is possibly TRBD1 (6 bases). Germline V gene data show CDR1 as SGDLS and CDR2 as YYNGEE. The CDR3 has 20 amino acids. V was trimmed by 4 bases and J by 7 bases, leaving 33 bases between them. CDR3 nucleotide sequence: TGTGCCAGCAGCCCCCCGGGGTGGGCAGGGGTCCTCGGCGAGGAGCAGCCCCAGCATTTT. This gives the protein CASSPPGWAGVLGEEQPQHF.

In DNA form, the CDR3 reads TGTGCCAGCAGTTCCCAGTCTTTGCGGGACACTGAAGCTTTCTTT. Translated, it gives CASSSQSLRDTEAFF. V gene TRBV27 combines with J gene TRBJ1-1; D remains ambiguous. The germline CDR1 and CDR2 sequences are MNHEY and SMNVEV (reference sequence). The CDR3 has 15 residues. The germline V and J ends were trimmed by 4 bases and 3 bases, with 15 bases remaining between them.

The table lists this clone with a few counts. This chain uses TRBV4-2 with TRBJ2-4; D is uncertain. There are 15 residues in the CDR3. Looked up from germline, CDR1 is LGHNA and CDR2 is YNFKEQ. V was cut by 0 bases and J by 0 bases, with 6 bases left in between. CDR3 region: CASSQEWIAKNIQYF. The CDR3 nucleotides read TGTGCCAGCAGCCAAGAGTGGATAGCCAAAAACATTCAGTACTTC.